This is a list of T cell receptor beta chains from one sample in a study of PD-1 blockade in classical Hodgkin lymphoma. Libraries were prepared by immunoSEQ multiplex PCR; TCRdb keeps only in-frame clonotypes and omits some of them. This table has 43,000 or so clones, around 80% appearing once. The sample here was peripheral blood mononuclear cells (PBMCs), taken before the fourth cycle of nivolumab. These receptors were taken from a human donor with classical Hodgkin lymphoma. The CDR3 runs from the conserved cysteine through the conserved F or W. Clone size is not always given. Where it is, it says once, few, many or a class for expanded clones.

v_call,clone_size,cdr3_aa
TRBV29-1,NA,CSVRAGQETQYF
TRBV4-2,few,CASSPTFSLAGEETQYF
TRBV18,NA,CASSPRQPQDTEAFF
TRBV28,NA,CASRTDTGIYGYTF
TRBV7-3,NA,CASSPRDRGLLGYGYTF
TRBV10-3,NA,CATVARDSSYEQYF
TRBV6-4,few,CASSDQGMNTDTQYF
TRBV5-1,NA,CASSRDRSTDTQYF
TRBV19,NA,CASSIEGGGTNTGELFF
TRBV4-3,many,CASSQDREAGNTIYF
TRBV5-1,NA,CASSVTSGGSTGELFF
TRBV7-9,once,CASSFGQGEYNEQFF
TRBV11-3,NA,CASSFADLGVEAFF
TRBV28,NA,CASTLVGQPQHF
TRBV27,NA,CASAQWGTQDTQYF
TRBV4-3,few,CASSQGWAVNSPLHF
TRBV19,NA,CASSIVGDRPEQYF
TRBV6-6,NA,CASSPDYISYEQYF
TRBV18,NA,CASSRGQGAQETQYF
TRBV5-6,NA,CASSQFFGAYLAKNIQYF
TRBV7-9,NA,CASSPGPQSYEQYF
TRBV30,once,CAWGGTSPETQYF
TRBV7-3,NA,CASSRTPKDTQYF
TRBV5-1,few,CASSLGDQREAFF
TRBV6-6,few,CASSYYGTVFF
TRBV19,NA,CASSLTGGRQPQHF
TRBV29-1,NA,CSVTGGTGTQYF
TRBV7-3,NA,CASRAGGALTDTQYF
TRBV5-4,NA,CASSLGGPKNTEAFF
TRBV7-9,NA,CASRYPDWDREDSEAFF
TRBV4-2,NA,CASSQGVLLGGSTDTQYF
TRBV10-3,NA,CAISDNNSPLHF
TRBV19,few,CASSITGGGNQPQHF
TRBV5-6,NA,CASSFHYEQYF
TRBV25-1,NA,CASSAGTLVTF
TRBV6-6,NA,CASTIQANSPLHF
TRBV9,NA,CASSIRGRVGTGELFF
TRBV18,NA,CASSQRAEGETQYF
TRBV28,few,CASRLDNGPTVQYF
TRBV27,NA,CASCPWGQGNTEAFF
TRBV19,NA,CASRNPPYGYTF
TRBV6-8,medium-sized,CASSYSGVDRGHGYTF
TRBV7-2,NA,CASSTKGRDRGEAFF
TRBV27,NA,CASSPLDGFCTF
TRBV5-6,few,CASSLEVLGGYTF
TRBV7-8,NA,CASSSVNTIYF